The 20 T cell receptor beta chains given below trace back to one sample, sequenced in a study of control samples from healthy donors and cancer patients. Clones were read by immunoSEQ multiplex PCR, and TCRdb kept only the in-frame ones, dropping some. There are over 150,000 clones in the sample; 91% occur only once, and around 2.2% lies in the top ten. Sequencing was performed on blood. These receptors were obtained from a woman aged 35 to 49 in good health.

The rearrangement uses TRBV11-2 and TRBJ2-7, with unresolved D. With 4 bases removed from V and 0 bases from J, the gap between germline ends came to 10 bases. This CDR3 has 14 residues. Germline CDR1 and CDR2: SGHAT and FQNNGV. CDR3 in amino acids: CASSSMTLSYEQYF. As DNA, the CDR3 is TGTGCCAGCAGCTCGATGACACTCTCCTACGAGCAGTACTTC.

CDR3 residues: CASNNYPGELFF. CDR3 DNA sequence: TGTGCCAGTAATAATTATCCCGGGGAGCTGTTTTTT. The V call is TRBV19, the J call TRBJ2-2; D is uncertain. Germline lookup yields CDR1 LNHDA and CDR2 SQIVND (reference sequence). Trimming removed 7 bases from V and 6 bases from J, with 9 bases in between. There are 12 residues in the CDR3.

This chain links TRBV4-1 with TRBJ2-2; no clear D gene. Trimming shortened V by 3 bases and J by 0 bases, and 11 bases separated the two germline ends. The CDR3 is 16 residues long. Germline CDR1 reads MGHRA; CDR2 reads YSYEKL. The DNA of the CDR3 is TGCGCCAGCAGCCAGCTCAGGAGTACGAACACCGGGGAGCTGTTTTTT. Translating it yields CASSQLRSTNTGELFF.

The V gene is TRBV7-6, the J gene TRBJ2-5, with D perhaps assigned TRBD1 or TRBD2 (6 bases each). Per germline, CDR1 SGHVS and CDR2 FNYEAQ. Trimming stripped 3 bases from V and 4 bases from J, with 12 bases between. The CDR3 has 14 residues. CDR3 bases: TGTGCCAGCAGCTTTGGTGGGGGGCCAGAGACCCAGTACTTC. The encoded protein is CASSFGGGPETQYF.

The rearrangement joins TRBV2 to TRBJ1-5; TRBD1 matches 8 bases. Germline V lookup: CDR1 SNHLY, CDR2 FYNNEI. V lost 7 bases to trimming and J lost 4 bases; unmatched junction nucleotides: 21. This CDR3 region has 19 residues. As DNA, the CDR3 is TGTGCCAGCACAGAAGGGTTTTTCGGGACAGGCAGAGCGAATCAGCCCCAGCATTTT. Translating gives CASTEGFFGTGRANQPQHF.

V usage is TRBV20-1 and J usage is TRBJ1-2; 8 bases agree with TRBD1. With V trimmed by 5 bases and J by 8 bases, 4 bases remained unmatched. The CDR3 extends over 11 amino acids. Germline V gene data show CDR1 as DFQATT and CDR2 as SNEGSKA (reference sequence). CDR3 residues: CSAPQGAGYTF. CDR3 DNA: TGCAGTGCTCCTCAGGGGGCAGGCTACACCTTC.

The chain recombines TRBV5-1 with TRBJ1-1, with D uncertain. V shed 5 bases and J shed 1 base, with 15 bases lying between them. The CDR3 consists of 15 residues. CDR1 is SGHRS and CDR2 is YFSETQ in the germline V gene. CDR3 in DNA: TGCGCCAGCAGGCAGGAGGGTTCGGGGAACACTGAAGCTTTCTTT. This gives the protein CASRQEGSGNTEAFF. Together with reference TRBV5-1 and TRBJ1-1, the CDR3 gives the full variable domain: KAGVTQTPRYLIKTRGQQVTLSCSPISGHRSVSWYQQTPGQGLQFLFEYFSETQRNKGNFPGRFSGRQFSNSRSEMNVSTLELGDSALYLCASRQEGSGNTEAFFGQGTRLTVV.

J is TRBJ1-5 and V is TRBV19; no reliable D call. The CDR3 is 15 residues long. Trimming took 5 bases from V and 2 from J, leaving 13 bases between them. Germline loops: CDR1 LNHDA, CDR2 SQIVND (reference sequence). The CDR3: CASSLWRQGNQPQHF. The CDR3 nucleotides are TGTGCCAGTAGTTTATGGCGCCAGGGCAATCAGCCCCAGCATTTT.

J is TRBJ1-1 and V is TRBV27; no definite D call. Germline CDR1 MNHEY, CDR2 SMNVEV (reference sequence). V shed 2 bases and J shed 0 bases, with 10 bases lying between them. The CDR3 is 15 residues long. The CDR3 coding sequence is TGTGCCAGCAGTTTAGCAGGCAACTTGAACACTGAAGCTTTCTTT. Its protein is CASSLAGNLNTEAFF.

This chain joins TRBV7-9 and TRBJ2-3; 11 positions agree with TRBD2. J gave up 1 base and V 5 bases, and 11 bases lay outside the gene matches. Germline lookup yields CDR1 SEHNR and CDR2 FQNEAQ (reference sequence). The CDR3 covers 18 residues. The CDR3 bases are TGTGCCAGCAGCCCGGGACTAGCGGCCCTTGTGGGCACAGATACGCAGTATTTT. Residues: CASSPGLAALVGTDTQYF.

The chain joins TRBV3-1 (or the pseudogene TRBV3-2) to TRBJ2-2; D gene unclear. This CDR3 contains 12 residues. Deletions cut 2 bases from V and 6 bases from J, with 4 bases between. Germline V gene data show CDR1 as LGHDT and CDR2 as YNNKEL (reference sequence). CDR3 residues: CASSQLSGELFF. The CDR3 DNA reads as TGTGCCAGCAGCCAATTATCCGGGGAGCTGTTTTTT.

V and J are TRBV29-1 and TRBJ2-7; the D gene is possibly TRBD1 (6 bases). The CDR3 has 13 amino acids. Germline CDR1 is SQVTM and CDR2 is ANQGSEA. The V gene lost 4 bases and the J gene lost 1 base, with 11 bases spanning the gap. CDR3 region: CSVVFDRSYEQYF. In DNA, the CDR3 is TGCAGCGTTGTGTTCGACAGGTCCTACGAGCAGTACTTC.

The V gene is TRBV5-1, the J gene TRBJ2-3, with TRBD1 identical over 9 bases. The CDR3 loop spans 15 amino acids. V was pared by 4 bases and J by 3 bases, with 6 bases of the junction left unmatched. CDR1 and CDR2 (germline): SGHRS, YFSETQ. Here the CDR3 DNA reads TGCGCCAGCAGCGTAGGACAGGGGAGGACAGATACGCAGTATTTT. As protein: CASSVGQGRTDTQYF.

The chain carries TRBV5-5 and TRBJ2-5; D gene unclear. Germline CDR1 and CDR2: SGHKS and YYEKEE (reference sequence). The CDR3 spans 13 residues. Trimming pared 0 bases from V and 3 bases from J, leaving 6 bases between. This CDR3 is CASSLGRKETQYF. The CDR3 bases are TGTGCCAGCAGCTTGGGCAGGAAAGAGACCCAGTACTTC.

V and J are TRBV18 and TRBJ2-2; possible D gene TRBD1, 5 bases. V shed 1 base and J shed 4 bases, with 10 bases lying between them. This CDR3 spans 15 amino acids. Per germline, CDR1 KGHSH and CDR2 LQKENI. The CDR3 region has the DNA TGTGCCAGCTCACCACGAGGACACGGCACCGGGGAGCTGTTTTTT. This gives the protein CASSPRGHGTGELFF.

The chain employs TRBV29-1 and TRBJ2-5, with 8 bases aligning to TRBD2. Germline trimming cut 3 bases from V and 3 bases from J; bases unmatched to any gene: 0. Per the germline V gene, CDR1 is SQVTM and CDR2 is ANQGSEA. There are 12 residues in the CDR3. CDR3 region: CSVEGLEETQYF. CDR3 nucleotide sequence: TGCAGCGTTGAGGGACTAGAAGAGACCCAGTACTTC.

The CDR3 loop is CASSLRRDRGTIAKNIQYF. The CDR3 DNA reads as TGTGCCAGCAGTTTAAGGCGGGACAGGGGGACCATAGCCAAAAACATTCAGTACTTC. V is TRBV28 and J is TRBJ2-4; 11 bases map to TRBD1. Germline lookup yields CDR1 MDHEN and CDR2 SYDVKM. The CDR3 runs to 19 residues. V was pared by 2 bases and J by 0 bases, with 9 bases of the junction left unmatched.

This chain connects TRBV2 to TRBJ2-1, with a tentative D call TRBD1 (6 bases). Between the trimmed V and J ends, which lost 6 bases and 2 bases, there was a span of 14 bases. The CDR3 spans 15 residues. The V gene's germline CDR1 is SNHLY and CDR2 FYNNEI. The CDR3 here is CASSATGKTYNEQFF. In DNA, the CDR3 is TGTGCCAGCAGCGCGACAGGAAAGACCTACAATGAGCAGTTCTTC. Drawing the rest from reference TRBV2 and TRBJ2-1, the complete variable domain is EPEVTQTPSHQVTQMGQEVILRCVPISNHLYFYWYRQILGQKVEFLVSFYNNEISEKSEIFDDQFSVERPDGSNFTLKIRSTKLEDSAMYFCASSATGKTYNEQFFGPGTRLTVL.

This chain joins TRBV6-5 and TRBJ2-7; the D gene is possibly TRBD1 (5 bases). V was clipped by 2 bases and J by 2 bases, with 10 bases between them. Germline loops: CDR1 MNHEY, CDR2 SVGAGI. The CDR3 has 14 residues. The CDR3 DNA sequence: TGTGCCAGCAGTTACGTTGGGGCAACCTACGAGCAGTACTTC. It codes for CASSYVGATYEQYF.

This chain links TRBV7-7 with TRBJ2-1, with D possibly being TRBD1 (5 bases). Trimming pared 6 bases from V and 0 bases from J, leaving 12 bases between. CDR1 is SSHAT and CDR2 is FNYEAQ in the germline V gene (reference sequence). The CDR3 runs to 15 residues. Here the CDR3 reads CASSPRQSSYNEQFF. The CDR3 coding sequence is TGTGCCAGCAGTCCCCGACAGAGCTCCTACAATGAGCAGTTCTTC.